The entry that follows covers one TCR beta chain sequence. A few counts support this clone. Its antigen remains unidentified. Base qualities are missing; no much larger clone stands one base away. The sample comes from a study of T cell clones after liver transplantation (dated by TCRdb to about 2019). With respect to the entire study: The samples were obtained from ITN030ST, a randomized trial that attempted immunosuppression withdrawal within 2 years after liver transplantation. Of the 8 liver transplant recipients making up the studied cohort, 3 were classified as tolerant and 5 as non-tolerant. Until randomization at 12-24 months post-transplant, subjects were given standard immunosuppression, with no induction therapy. Three of the eight recipients were HCV-positive; the others were transplanted for non-autoimmune, non-viral indications. Donor-reactive T cell clones were identified by TCRbeta sequencing following a pre-transplant mixed lymphocyte reaction and were subsequently tracked in post-transplant blood. As an antigen-independent comparator for donor-reactive sequences, third party-reactive TCRbeta sequences were also identified from pre-transplant MLRs. Tolerance was defined as complete withdrawal of immunosuppression for at least one year without a rise in liver enzymes beyond twice the upper limit of normal. Study-wide conclusions, independent of this receptor: Donor-reactive sequences decreased more than third party-reactive sequences, which suggests partial antigen-specific deletion that was not related to withdrawal success. Without allograft tissue specimens, donor-reactive T cells may have migrated into the graft rather than being deleted. Low numbers of available donor cells limited the measurable donor-reactive repertoire in a couple of subjects. When repertoire turnover was taken into account, detection of donor-reactive sequences was significantly reduced in 7 of 8 subjects for CD4 and in 8 of 8 subjects for CD8. Circulating donor-reactive CD4 TCRbeta sequences fell significantly post-transplant in 5 of 8 subjects, irrespective of tolerance or HCV status. The conclusions were preliminary, being limited by small, heterogeneous patient numbers and by non-standardized post-transplant time points.

CDR1 SGHRS and CDR2 YFSETQ are derived from the germline V gene. The CDR3 has 17 amino acids, counting the end cysteine and phenylalanine. Of all the DNA, just the CDR3 is kept, 51 bases in frame from base 1. After removal of 4 bases from V and 2 bases from J, the junction retains 7 bases not matched to a gene. Frozen genomic DNA underwent high-throughput TCRbeta CDR3 sequencing by immunoSEQ, including PCR amplification, mapping, bias correction and internal controls. As for the authors' bioinformatics: Only productive rearrangements were retained, and each unique TCRbeta sequence was defined by its CDR3 nucleotide sequence together with its V and J gene. For classification of a sequence as donor-reactive, at least 5-fold expansion in CFSE-low cells relative to unstimulated pre-transplant cells and a frequency of at least 0.01% were required. Per-subject minimum frequency thresholds, based on the lowest-template unstimulated sample, ensured at least 90% detection power. Jensen-Shannon divergence between the top 1000 TCRbeta sequences post-transplant and pre-transplant was used to measure repertoire turnover. Two-sided Fisher's exact tests were used to test for changes in the detection of donor-reactive sequences. Entries here come from immuneACCESS through TCRdb and include only in-frame sequences with V and J called. Some clones fail to appear in such tables; in the studies checked, an unresolved V gene covers under half of the shortfall, and the cause of the remainder is unknown. V, J and clone size are those of that table, while D and trimming were read from the DNA. This sample comprises roughly 1,200 clones, roughly 27% of them detected only once. The top ten clones comprise approximately 20% of the sample.

Alloreactive TCRbeta sequences were defined by sequencing the proliferating CFSE-low cells from the MLR. CFSE-MLRs used pre-transplant recipient cells stimulated by donor PBMCs, splenocytes or lymph node cells, or third-party PBMCs. All 8 studied subjects were randomized to withdrawal of immunosuppression. The Qiagen DNeasy Blood and Tissue Kit was used for isolation of genomic DNA. The TCR was taken from a human patient who received a liver transplant. Following a transplant, some T cells may be graft donor cells, not patient cells. Source material: CD8+ T cells from PBMCs cultured with third-party cells. The rearranged segments are TRBV5-1 and TRBJ1-4, with TRBD1 identical over 11 junction bases. The DNA is TGCGCCAGCAGCACGGGACAGGGGGGTTCCACTAATGAAAAACTGTTTTTT. The resulting protein is CASSTGQGGSTNEKLFF.